Following are 17 T cell receptor beta chains from one sample sequenced in a study of T cells after yellow fever vaccination. TCRdb re-called the 5' RACE reads through MiXCR, storing one row per CDR3 protein. The profile covers more than 80,000 distinct CDR3 sequences, with less than 6% appearing a single time and about 38% taken by the ten largest. The sample consisted of CD8+ T cells sorted from PBMCs, taken 10 days after the yellow fever booster vaccination. The receptor set was obtained from a man younger than 35 who received the YFV17D yellow fever vaccine.

The genes are TRBV3-1 and TRBJ2-5; 9 bases fit TRBD2. J lost 5 bases, V lost 3 bases, and 10 bases had no gene match. The CDR3 has 16 residues. Germline CDR1 and CDR2: LGHDT and YNNKEL (reference sequence). CDR3 protein: CASSHLRGGAEETQYF. In DNA form, the CDR3 reads TGTGCCAGCAGCCACCTCCGCGGGGGGGCGGAGGAGACCCAGTACTTC.

V usage is TRBV12-3 or TRBV12-4 and J usage is TRBJ2-4; D is perhaps TRBD1 (5 bases). Trimming took off 7 bases at V and 7 bases at J, with 23 bases between the two ends. The CDR3 consists of 16 residues. In nucleotides, the CDR3 is TGTGCCAGCACAACTACCCACCCGCAGGGCGGTAACATTCAGTACTTC. It specifies CASTTTHPQGGNIQYF.

This clonotype turned up a few times. J is TRBJ2-3 and V is TRBV11-2, with 8 bases identical to TRBD1. This CDR3 comprises 15 residues. V shed 6 bases, J shed 8 bases, and the junction held 13 bases outside the gene matches. Germline V CDR1 and CDR2: SGHAT, FQNNGV. The CDR3, as DNA: TGTGCCAGCAGTCCTGGACAGGGAGAGTTAGTTACGCAGTATTTT. This encodes CASSPGQGELVTQYF.

The V and J genes are TRBV12-3 or TRBV12-4 and TRBJ1-2, with D unclear. The CDR3 runs to 14 residues. V was clipped by 3 bases and J by 8 bases, with 16 bases between them. For the CDR3, the DNA is TGTGCCAGCAGTTTCGGGCTGCCCTTAGCGGGCTACACCTTC. Encoded protein: CASSFGLPLAGYTF.

This clonotype has at least ten counts. The V call is TRBV4-2, the J call TRBJ2-1; no reliable D call. Germline values: CDR1 LGHNA, CDR2 YNFKEQ. The CDR3 contains 15 residues. The V end lost 0 bases, the J end lost 4 bases, and 10 bases lay between the germline ends. This CDR3 reads CASSQDQAPYNEQFF. Here the CDR3 DNA reads TGTGCCAGCAGCCAAGATCAGGCACCTTACAATGAGCAGTTCTTC.

This clonotype showed up many times. The chain combines TRBV5-1 with TRBJ1-1, with D possibly matching TRBD1 (5 bases). V was pared by 0 bases and J by 0 bases, with 15 bases between. CDR1 and CDR2 from the germline V gene are SGHRS and YFSETQ. This CDR3 comprises 17 residues. The CDR3 spells CASSLVPLGGVNTEAFF. Written as DNA, the CDR3 is TGCGCCAGCAGCTTGGTTCCTCTAGGAGGGGTGAACACTGAAGCTTTCTTT. Together with reference TRBV5-1 and TRBJ1-1, the CDR3 gives the full variable domain: KAGVTQTPRYLIKTRGQQVTLSCSPISGHRSVSWYQQTPGQGLQFLFEYFSETQRNKGNFPGRFSGRQFSNSRSEMNVSTLELGDSALYLCASSLVPLGGVNTEAFFGQGTRLTVV.

This clonotype was observed a few times. This chain links TRBV12-5 with TRBJ2-1; 7 nucleotides line up with TRBD1. Germline loops: CDR1 LGHNT, CDR2 FRNRAP. The CDR3 spans 17 residues. The J segment lost 8 bases and the V segment lost 3 bases, leaving 16 bases of the junction unmatched. CDR3: CASGFLLRDRVGDEQFF. The DNA for the CDR3 is TGTGCTAGTGGTTTCCTCCTGAGAGACAGGGTGGGCGATGAGCAGTTCTTC.

In its sample, this clonotype was seen many times. The V call is TRBV5-5, the J call TRBJ1-1; D call uncertain. The V end was cut by 3 bases, the J end by 4 bases, with 10 bases between. The CDR3 spans 13 residues. Germline V CDR1 and CDR2: SGHKS, YYEKEE (reference sequence). As DNA, the CDR3 is TGTGCCAGCAGCTATACCTTAGTCACTGAAGCTTTCTTT. It specifies CASSYTLVTEAFF.

The sample holds many counts of this clonotype. The rearrangement links TRBV24-1 to TRBJ2-4; D may be TRBD1 (7 bases). This CDR3 region has 13 residues. V lost 4 bases, J lost 9 bases, and 12 bases lay in between. From germline, CDR1 is KGHDR and CDR2 SFDVKD. The DNA for the CDR3 is TGTGCCACCAGTGACGCAGGGGGGATCATTCAGTACTTC. Its protein is CATSDAGGIIQYF.

The chain couples TRBV19 to TRBJ1-2; 7 positions agree with TRBD1. CDR1 and CDR2 from the germline V gene are LNHDA and SQIVND (reference sequence). V gave up 4 bases and J gave up 2 bases; unmatched junction bases: 1. The CDR3 length is 13 residues. The CDR3 DNA reads as TGTGCCAGTAGTACGGGACAGAACTATGGCTACACCTTC. This sequence encodes CASSTGQNYGYTF.

J is TRBJ1-4 and V is TRBV9; D is ambiguous. The V end lost 0 bases, the J end lost 6 bases, and 15 bases lay between the germline ends. Germline V gives CDR1 SGDLS, CDR2 YYNGEE. There are 16 residues in the CDR3. In DNA, the CDR3 is TGTGCCAGCAGCGTAGGCGGAAGGATTGCAGATGAAAAACTGTTTTTT. Its translation: CASSVGGRIADEKLFF.

The chain joins TRBV15 to TRBJ2-5, with D possibly TRBD2 on 5 matching bases. The CDR3 spans 16 residues. The germline CDR1 and CDR2 sequences are LNHNV and YYDKDF (reference sequence). V gave up 1 base and J gave up 5 bases, with 17 bases separating them. The CDR3: CATSRGNLRELETQYF. The CDR3 DNA follows: TGTGCCACCAGCAGAGGGAACCTTAGGGAGCTCGAGACCCAGTACTTC.

The rearrangement links TRBV4-3 to TRBJ2-3; D gene uncertain. The CDR3 loop spans 13 amino acids. CDR1 is LGHNA, CDR2 YSLEER, per germline. V was trimmed by 0 bases and J by 6 bases, leaving 7 bases between them. The chain's CDR3 is CASSQDSVDTQYF. CDR3 DNA sequence: TGCGCCAGCAGCCAAGATAGTGTTGATACGCAGTATTTT.

This clonotype appeared many times. DNA for the CDR3: TGCGCCAGCAGCCAAGAAGCGCCGAGCGGGGGGGCTACCGGGGAGCTGTTTTTT. Its translation: CASSQEAPSGGATGELFF. V and J are TRBV4-3 and TRBJ2-2; 10 bases align to TRBD2. This CDR3 spans 18 amino acids. V shed 0 bases and J 5 bases; nucleotides not matched to a gene: 9. The germline CDR1 and CDR2 sequences are LGHNA and YSLEER.

This clonotype has a count of ten or more. The gene calls are TRBV12-5 and TRBJ2-1; D is ambiguous. This CDR3 is built from 13 residues. The V and J ends lost 6 bases and 0 bases respectively, with 6 bases between them. From germline, CDR1 is LGHNT and CDR2 FRNRAP. The CDR3 coding sequence is TGTGCTAGTGGGCTGAGCTCCTACAATGAGCAGTTCTTC. This gives the protein CASGLSSYNEQFF.

V is TRBV9 and J is TRBJ2-5; 10 nucleotides agree with TRBD2. From germline, CDR1 is SGDLS and CDR2 YYNGEE. The V gene end was trimmed by 3 bases and the J gene end by 5 bases; junction bases not matched to a gene: 7. The CDR3 sequence is 15 residues long. The chain's CDR3 is CASSASGTSEETQYF. The CDR3 nucleotides are TGTGCCAGCAGCGCTTCCGGGACTAGCGAGGAGACCCAGTACTTC. Full variable domain (remainder filled in from reference TRBV9 and TRBJ2-5): DSGVTQTPKHLITATGQRVTLRCSPRSGDLSVYWYQQSLDQGLQFLIQYYNGEERAKGNILERFSAQQFPDLHSELNLSSLELGDSALYFCASSASGTSEETQYFGPGTRLLVL.

This clonotype was recorded at least ten times. The genes are TRBV9 and TRBJ2-3; the D is unclear. The V end lost 3 bases, the J end lost 2 bases, and 13 bases lay between the germline ends. This CDR3 is 15 amino acids long. The germline gives CDR1 SGDLS, CDR2 YYNGEE. The CDR3 sequence: CASSAGPAPTDTQYF. CDR3 bases: TGTGCCAGCAGCGCTGGACCCGCCCCCACAGATACGCAGTATTTT.